This T cell receptor (beta chain) was recorded in a study of technical replicates of blood from four donors. Germline CDR1 and CDR2: MNHEY and SVGAGI. V dropped 11 bases and J dropped 2 bases, with 16 bases sitting between them. This CDR3 region has 14 residues. The method was immunoSEQ multiplex PCR; TCRdb's version includes in-frame clones alone and lacks a portion of them. The data contain 75,000 to 95,000 clones, about 95% of them singletons. The clonotype comes from a human donor in good health. The material sequenced was T cells isolated from PBMCs. The rearrangement links TRBV6-5 to TRBJ1-3; tentatively, D is TRBD1 (5 bases). The chain's CDR3 is CAVTGGQTGNTIYF. CDR3 nucleotides: TGTGCCGTTACCGGGGGTCAAACTGGAAACACCATATATTTT.